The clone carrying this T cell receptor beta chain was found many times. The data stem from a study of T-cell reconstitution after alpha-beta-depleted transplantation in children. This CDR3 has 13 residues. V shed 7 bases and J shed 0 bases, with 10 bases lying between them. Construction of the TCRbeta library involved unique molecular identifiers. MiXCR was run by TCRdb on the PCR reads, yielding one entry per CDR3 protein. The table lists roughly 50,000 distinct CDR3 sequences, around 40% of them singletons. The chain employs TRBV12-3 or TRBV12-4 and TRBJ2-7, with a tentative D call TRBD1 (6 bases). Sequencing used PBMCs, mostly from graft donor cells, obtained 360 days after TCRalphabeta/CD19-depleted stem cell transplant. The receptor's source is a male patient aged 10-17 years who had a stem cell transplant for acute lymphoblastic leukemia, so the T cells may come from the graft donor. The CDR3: CASTGQYSYEQYF. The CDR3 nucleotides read TGTGCCAGCACCGGACAGTACTCCTACGAGCAGTACTTC.